This TCR beta chain stems from a study of T cell responses to AZD1222 COVID-19 vaccine. Findings and limits, study-wide: Distributed over spike, vaccine-associated CD4 TCRs predominated at 160-218 and 743-854. A reported finding is that nearly half of spike-specific TCRs target unmutated variant regions. Baseline seropositivity characterized only a handful of AZD1222 recipients. Donor demographics were predominantly white British with a female majority; clonal diversity may be underestimated.

The method was immunoSEQ multiplex PCR; TCRdb's version includes in-frame clones alone and lacks a portion of them. Of about 74,000 clones in the sample, around 90% were seen once. Germline lookup yields CDR1 LGHNA and CDR2 YNFKEQ. The CDR3 runs 18 residues. The J segment lost 5 bases and the V segment lost 2 bases, leaving 17 bases of the junction unmatched. In regard to this clone: Its target is unknown.

This clonotype originated in an adult who received the AZD1222 COVID-19 vaccine. The chain is built from TRBV4-2 and TRBJ2-7; 8 nucleotides match TRBD2. The sample here was peripheral blood, taken 28 days after the second AZD1222 dose. CDR3 sequence: CASSQRTLAGTSNDEQYF. DNA of the CDR3: TGTGCCAGCAGCCAACGAACGTTAGCGGGAACTTCCAACGACGAGCAGTACTTC.